The clone carrying this TCR beta chain was detected ten times or more. Via MiXCR, TCRdb re-called the 5' RACE reads, giving one row per CDR3 protein. The sample lists about 220,000 distinct CDR3 sequences, roughly 10% seen once, with 21% in the top ten. The data are from a study of CD8 T cells in ankylosing spondylitis. CDR1 and CDR2 from the germline V gene are SGHTA and FQGNSA. The CDR3 loop spans 13 amino acids. The ends were cut back, 5 bases at V and 8 bases at J, with 12 bases in the middle. Sequencing used blood, either unsorted or a sorted T cell fraction (not recorded which). The source is a male donor with ankylosing spondylitis or in good health (not recorded which). The chain is built from TRBV7-2 and TRBJ2-2; tentatively, D is TRBD1 (5 bases). In nucleotides, the CDR3 is TGTGCCAGCAGCCGCAGGGTATCTGGGGAGCTGTTTTTT. It yields the protein CASSRRVSGELFF.